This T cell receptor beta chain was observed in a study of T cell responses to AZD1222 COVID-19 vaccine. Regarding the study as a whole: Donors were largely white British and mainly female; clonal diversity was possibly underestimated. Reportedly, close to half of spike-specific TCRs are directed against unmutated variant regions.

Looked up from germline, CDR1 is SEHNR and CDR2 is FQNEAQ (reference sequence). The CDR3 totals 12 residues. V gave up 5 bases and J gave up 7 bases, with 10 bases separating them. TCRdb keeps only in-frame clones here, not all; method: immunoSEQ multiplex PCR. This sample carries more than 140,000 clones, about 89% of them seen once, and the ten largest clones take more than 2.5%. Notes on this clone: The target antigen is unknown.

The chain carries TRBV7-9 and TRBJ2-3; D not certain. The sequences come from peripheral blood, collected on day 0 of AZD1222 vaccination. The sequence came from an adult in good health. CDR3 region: CASSRVDNTQYF. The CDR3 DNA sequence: TGTGCCAGCAGCCGAGTTGATAATACGCAGTATTTT.